These 4 T cell receptor beta chains share one sample of origin, sequenced in a study of siplizumab effects on memory and regulatory T cells. Measured with immunoSEQ multiplex PCR; TCRdb has only the in-frame clones, and not every one. The sample carries approximately 100,000 clones, about 93% recorded once. Sequencing was carried out using non-Treg CD4+ T cells sorted from blood. These TCRs come from a human donor in good health.

This chain connects TRBV7-2 to TRBJ1-5; D is unresolved. The CDR3 is 14 residues long. Trimming left V 5 bases short and J 4 bases short, with 12 bases between. Germline V gene sequence: CDR1 SGHTA, CDR2 FQGNSA. The CDR3 DNA reads as TGTGCCAGCAGCCCCCAGGACGGGAATCAGCCCCAGCATTTT. This codes for CASSPQDGNQPQHF.

This clone was counted once. The CDR3 DNA reads as TGTGCCAGCACCCTGATTAGCTACAATGAGCAGTTCTTC. Translation: CASTLISYNEQFF. The genes are TRBV7-2 and TRBJ2-1; no clear D. CDR3 length: 13 amino acids. Germline V gene data show CDR1 as SGHTA and CDR2 as FQGNSA. Trimming shortened V by 7 bases and J by 3 bases, and 10 bases separated the two germline ends.

As concerns this clone: The junction differs from germline at one of its ends, possibly a read error. This sequence joins TRBV11-2 and TRBJ1-2; D is unresolved. The CDR3 totals 11 residues. Germline V gives CDR1 SGHAT, CDR2 FQNNGV. The CDR3 bases are TGTGCCAGCAGCTTAGCTTCCGGGCCGGTCTTC. Residues: CASSLASGPVF.

The rearrangement uses TRBV11-2 and TRBJ2-7; TRBD1 agrees at 7 bases. CDR1 and CDR2 from the germline V gene are SGHAT and FQNNGV. Trimming at V came to 5 bases and at J to 6 bases, leaving 13 bases not matched to a gene. The CDR3 spans 15 residues. CDR3 protein: CASSPLTGTVSEQYF. The CDR3 nucleotides read TGTGCCAGCAGCCCGCTGACCGGGACAGTGAGCGAGCAGTACTTC.